What follows are 5 T cell receptor beta chains derived from one specimen sequenced in a study of metastatic and nonmetastatic thyroid tumors. No treatment had been given to any patient before thyroid surgery. TCRdb re-clonotyped the PCR reads through MiXCR. This sample has tens of thousands of clones, with 25% to 30% found just once. The sample comprised blood. All receptors derive from a female donor with papillary thyroid cancer or a benign thyroid nodule (not recorded which). Some clones in this sample may be carry-over from other donors' samples.

Ten or more counts support this clone. This sequence joins TRBV5-1 and TRBJ2-1; 7 bases line up with TRBD1. The ends lost 0 bases at V and 7 bases at J; junction bases unmatched: 10. This CDR3 has 16 residues. Germline V CDR1 and CDR2: SGHRS, YFSETQ. The CDR3 is CASSLADRVIMNEQFF. The CDR3 nucleotides are TGCGCCAGCAGCTTGGCCGACAGGGTAATTATGAATGAGCAGTTCTTC.

This clone was seen many times. Possible read error: a much larger clone is one base away. The rearrangement joins TRBV9 to TRBJ2-7, with D maybe TRBD2 (6 bases). The CDR3 length is 14 residues. Germline CDR1 and CDR2: SGDLS and YYNGEE. Deletions cut 3 bases from V and 8 bases from J, with 18 bases between. The DNA of the CDR3 is TGTGCCAGCAGCGAGAGCGGGCAGGTGGTAAAGCAGTACTTC. Translating it yields CASSESGQVVKQYF.

This clone was picked up one time. V is TRBV11-1 and J is TRBJ2-7, with 7 bases that match TRBD2. This CDR3 has 13 residues. Germline loops: CDR1 SGHAT, CDR2 FQDESV (reference sequence). V lost 5 bases to trimming and J lost 6 bases; unmatched junction nucleotides: 7. DNA of the CDR3: TGTGCCAGCAGCCGACGACTAGCCGGCGAGCAGTACTTC. This encodes CASSRRLAGEQYF.

This clone was counted only a few times. This chain uses TRBV27 with TRBJ1-5, with TRBD1 as a possible D gene (5 bases). The CDR3 has 15 residues. Trimming cost V 7 bases and J 0 bases, with 13 bases left between them. Germline V gives CDR1 MNHEY, CDR2 SMNVEV (reference sequence). Here the CDR3 DNA reads TGTGCCAGCACCGGACATTCCAATAGCAATCAGCCCCAGCATTTT. Translated: CASTGHSNSNQPQHF.

This clone was counted many times. The same CDR3 also results from other DNA sequences found in this sample. This chain connects TRBV6-2 or TRBV6-3 to TRBJ2-7; maybe TRBD1 (5 bases). CDR1 is MNHEY and CDR2 is SVGEGT in the germline V gene. The V and J ends lost 2 bases and 2 bases respectively, with 7 bases between them. The length of the CDR3 is 13 residues. The DNA of the CDR3 is TGTGCCAGCAGTTACGACAGCCCCTACGAGCAGTACTTC. Its protein product is CASSYDSPYEQYF.